These T cell receptor beta chains were read from a single sample in a study of T cells after yellow fever vaccination. TCRdb reprocessed the 5' RACE reads with MiXCR, giving one entry per CDR3 protein. The sample has 300,000 to 400,000 distinct CDR3 sequences, 7% to 9% seen once. The sample in question was PBMCs, obtained roughly 47 days after the first yellow fever vaccination. These receptors were collected from a man between 18 and 35 years old who received the YFV17D yellow fever vaccine. CDR3s include the opening cysteine and the closing phenylalanine or tryptophan. Each record gives: V gene, clone size, J gene, D gene, CDR3 protein, CDR3 DNA. D genes are given only for firm matches. The size of a clone is reported for some rows only, either as once, few or many, or as a class for expanded clones.

TRBV12-3/TRBV12-4	many	TRBJ1-4	.	CASSFGGTNEKLFF	TGTGCCAGCAGTTTTGGGGGAACTAATGAAAAACTGTTTTTT
TRBV20-1	few	TRBJ2-2	TRBD1	CSADRGGPTGELFF	TGCAGTGCTGACCGAGGGGGCCCTACCGGGGAGCTGTTTTTT
TRBV20-1	few	TRBJ2-2	TRBD2	CSASLAGGANTGELFF	TGCAGTGCTAGCCTCGCGGGGGGGGCGAACACCGGGGAGCTGTTTTTT
TRBV5-1	many	TRBJ2-7	.	CASSLGLGSYEQYF	TGCGCCAGCAGCTTGGGCTTGGGCTCCTACGAGCAGTACTTC
TRBV7-9	.	TRBJ1-4	TRBD1	CASSLAGGGREKLFF	TGTGCCAGCAGCTTAGCAGGGGGCGGGCGAGAAAAACTGTTTTTT
TRBV27	few	TRBJ2-6	TRBD1	CASSFGTGALSGANVLTF	TGTGCCAGCAGTTTCGGGACAGGGGCCCTCTCTGGGGCCAACGTCCTGACTTTC
TRBV7-6	.	TRBJ2-1	.	CASSSGRYNEQFF	TGTGCCAGCAGCTCCGGACGGTACAATGAGCAGTTCTTC
TRBV15	.	TRBJ1-1	.	CATSRDLLGSFF	TGTGCCACCAGCAGAGACCTACTGGGGTCTTTCTTT
TRBV5-5	few	TRBJ2-5	TRBD2	CASRIGGAKETQYF	TGTGCCAGCAGGATCGGGGGGGCAAAAGAGACCCAGTACTTC
TRBV12-3/TRBV12-4	many	TRBJ1-2	.	CASSFYTLTYGYTF	TGTGCCAGCAGTTTCTACACCCTGACCTATGGCTACACCTTC
TRBV20-1	.	TRBJ1-5	TRBD1	CSASPQGNQPQHF	TGCAGTGCTAGCCCACAGGGGAATCAGCCCCAGCATTTT
TRBV4-3	few	TRBJ2-5	TRBD2	CASSQDRMGGGLGETQYF	TGCGCCAGCAGCCAAGATAGGATGGGCGGGGGTCTTGGGGAGACCCAGTACTTC
TRBV12-3/TRBV12-4	few	TRBJ2-1	TRBD2	CASSFRASGGPRDEQFF	TGTGCCAGCAGTTTTCGGGCTAGCGGGGGGCCCAGGGATGAGCAGTTCTTC
TRBV11-2	few	TRBJ2-1	.	CASRILGARHEQFF	TGTGCCAGCAGGATCCTAGGGGCCAGGCATGAGCAGTTCTTC
TRBV5-1	few	TRBJ2-3	.	CASSRIRTDTQYF	TGCGCCAGCAGCAGGATAAGAACAGATACGCAGTATTTT
TRBV6-5	many	TRBJ1-1	.	CASSYEGDGTEAFF	TGTGCCAGCAGTTACGAGGGGGATGGCACTGAAGCTTTCTTT
TRBV5-1	few	TRBJ1-1	.	CASSRTGHLNTEAFF	TGCGCCAGCAGCCGAACGGGACACTTGAACACTGAAGCTTTCTTT